This T cell receptor beta chain derives from a study of blood T cells in healthy people across ages. Notes on this clonotype: Its antigen is as yet unknown.

Study-wide results and limits: Versus aged donors, long-lived donors had higher diversity and more naive CD4+ cells. Underestimates were what the diversity estimates from one million T cells were considered to be.

Caucasian individuals from Russia who were healthy and aged about 6 to 100 acted as donors. The authors extracted at least 5 micrograms of total RNA per sample. The second PCR ran roughly 7 to 11 cycles with a sample-barcoded 5' primer and J-beta primers. TCRdb re-called the 5' RACE reads through MiXCR, storing one row per CDR3 protein. Of about 680,000 distinct CDR3 sequences detected, 49% appear once; the ten largest clones hold under 35%. This CDR3 contains 13 residues. V shed 8 bases and J shed 9 bases, with 18 bases lying between them. Germline CDR1 and CDR2: LGHDT and YNNKEL (reference sequence).

Sequences were obtained from blood. This chain uses TRBV3-1 with TRBJ2-3; TRBD1 or TRBD2 may be the D gene (5 bases each). This TCR was sampled from a woman aged 55-70 years in good health. The DNA of the CDR3 is TGTGCCAGCGGACGGGGCCCTCAGGGCACGCAGTATTTT. Translated, it gives CASGRGPQGTQYF.